This record covers a single T cell receptor (beta chain). Its matching antigen is unknown. This sample stems from a study of T cell responses to AZD1222 COVID-19 vaccine. At the level of the study: The study pooled second doses at about 4 or about 12 weeks.

The protocol was immunoSEQ multiplex PCR, while the TCRdb copy is restricted to in-frame clones and leaves out a portion. This repertoire shows about 100,000 clones, about 93% found once; its top ten account for more than 4%. Points from the study as a whole: Regions 160-218 and 743-854 held dominance among vaccine-associated CD4 TCRs, which spanned spike. Spike-specific TCR breadth and depth rose after two AZD1222 doses.

The TCR comes from an adult in good health. The specimen was peripheral blood, collected on day 0 of AZD1222 vaccination.

This chain's CDR3 is CAISASSYNEQFF. Written as DNA, the CDR3 is TGTGCCATTAGCGCGAGCTCCTACAATGAGCAGTTCTTC. This chain joins TRBV19 and TRBJ2-1, with D possibly TRBD2 on 5 matching bases. The V gene's germline CDR1 is LNHDA and CDR2 SQIVND (reference sequence). V shed 10 bases and J shed 0 bases, with 10 bases lying between them. The CDR3 has 13 residues.